The sequence of this T cell receptor beta chain was determined in a study of blood T cell repertoires in COVID-19. Clones were read by immunoSEQ multiplex PCR, and TCRdb kept only the in-frame ones, dropping some. Of about 170,000 clones listed, almost 85% are singletons. In this sample, this clone turned up a few times. The CDR3 spans 15 residues. Germline CDR1 is MNHEY and CDR2 is SVGAGI. Unmatched junction bases numbered 3, after V lost 0 bases and J lost 2 bases. What was sequenced was peripheral blood. The clonotype originates from a man younger than 35 with active or convalescent COVID-19. The J gene is TRBJ1-2, the V gene TRBV6-5, with 7 bases matching TRBD1. This CDR3 reads CASSYSNRGNYGYTF. The CDR3 DNA follows: TGTGCCAGCAGTTACTCGAACAGGGGAAACTATGGCTACACCTTC.